Following are 10 T cell receptor beta chains from one sample sequenced in a study of blood T cell repertoires in COVID-19. Measured with immunoSEQ multiplex PCR; TCRdb has only the in-frame clones, and not every one. The sample contains some 210,000 clones, approximately 78% of which appear only once. The sequencing input was peripheral blood. The receptor source for this set is a woman between 40 and 50 years old with acute or convalescent COVID-19.

The chain carries TRBV2 and TRBJ1-2, with a tentative D call TRBD1 (6 bases). This CDR3 is built from 14 residues. V lost 7 bases and J lost 1, with 13 bases in between. Germline V gene sequence: CDR1 SNHLY, CDR2 FYNNEI. The CDR3 loop is CASNSFRGNYGYTF. The CDR3 region has the DNA TGTGCCAGCAACTCATTCAGGGGTAACTATGGCTACACCTTC.

The rearrangement joins TRBV5-1 to TRBJ2-1; 8 bases align to TRBD2. This CDR3 comprises 15 residues. With V trimmed by 1 base and J by 6 bases, 6 bases remained unmatched. From germline, CDR1 is SGHRS and CDR2 YFSETQ. CDR3 in DNA: TGCGCCAGCAGCTTGTATCCGGGAGGGGGCAATGAGCAGTTCTTC. This gives the protein CASSLYPGGGNEQFF.

The chain couples TRBV7-6 to TRBJ2-2; D call uncertain. Germline values: CDR1 SGHVS, CDR2 FNYEAQ. The length of the CDR3 is 16 residues. The V gene lost 3 bases and the J gene lost 4 bases, with 15 bases spanning the gap. The CDR3 region has the DNA TGTGCCAGCAGCTTGAGCCACGTCCCTGCCACCGGGGAGCTGTTTTTT. Translating gives CASSLSHVPATGELFF.

V is TRBV20-1 and J is TRBJ1-6; D ambiguous. The CDR3 covers 13 residues. With 3 bases removed from V and 7 bases from J, the gap between germline ends came to 10 bases. In germline, CDR1 is DFQATT, CDR2 SNEGSKA (reference sequence). CDR3 in amino acids: CSASLGANSPLHF. Written as DNA, the CDR3 is TGCAGTGCTAGTCTGGGAGCGAATTCACCCCTCCACTTT.

The rearrangement uses TRBV6-5 and TRBJ1-4; D unclear. The CDR3 consists of 12 residues. CDR1 is MNHEY and CDR2 is SVGAGI in the germline V gene. Trimming took off 7 bases at V and 8 bases at J, with 11 bases between the two ends. The CDR3 here is CASTLREEKLFF. The CDR3 DNA follows: TGTGCCAGCACACTCCGGGAGGAAAAACTGTTTTTT.

The gene calls are TRBV7-8 and TRBJ1-2; 12 positions match TRBD1. Germline V gives CDR1 SGHVS, CDR2 FQNEAQ. Germline trimming cut 0 bases from V and 4 bases from J; bases unmatched to any gene: 3. This CDR3 is 16 amino acids long. The CDR3 sequence: CASSLAGTGGGYGYTF. The DNA for the CDR3 is TGTGCCAGCAGCTTAGCGGGGACAGGGGGCGGCTATGGCTACACCTTC.

The V gene is TRBV4-1, the J gene TRBJ1-5, with D possibly matching TRBD1 (5 bases). The germline CDR1 and CDR2 sequences are MGHRA and YSYEKL. V was clipped by 2 bases and J by 0 bases, with 8 bases between them. The CDR3 spans 15 residues. CDR3 in amino acids: CASSQQGYSNQPQHF. In DNA, the CDR3 is TGCGCCAGCAGCCAACAGGGATATAGCAATCAGCCCCAGCATTTT.

The rearrangement links TRBV7-6 to TRBJ1-1; D remains unclear. The germline CDR1 and CDR2 sequences are SGHVS and FNYEAQ. V shed 5 bases and J shed 6 bases, with 16 bases lying between them. The CDR3 extends over 14 amino acids. The CDR3 bases are TGTGCCAGCAGCCCCGTTCGGGGAATCGCTGAAGCTTTCTTT. Translating gives CASSPVRGIAEAFF.

In this sample, this clone turned up a few times. The chain employs TRBV21-1 and TRBJ1-2; the table's D gene call, TRBD1, was not cross checked with the DNA. TRBV21-1 counts as a pseudogene. The CDR3 length is 16 residues. The CDR3 DNA reads as TGTGCCAGCAGCAAAGATGAGGGGCAGGGGGCAAATGGCTACACCTTC. Its translation: CASSKDEGQGANGYTF.

CDR3 DNA: TGTGCCAGCAGCTCTTACGGACAGTCCTATAGCAATCAGCCCCAGCATTTT. It yields the protein CASSSYGQSYSNQPQHF. The J gene is TRBJ1-5, the V gene TRBV7-2; perhaps TRBD1 as D (6 bases). The CDR3 is made up of 17 amino acids. In germline, CDR1 is SGHTA, CDR2 FQGNSA. The V and J ends lost 4 bases and 0 bases respectively, with 16 bases between them.